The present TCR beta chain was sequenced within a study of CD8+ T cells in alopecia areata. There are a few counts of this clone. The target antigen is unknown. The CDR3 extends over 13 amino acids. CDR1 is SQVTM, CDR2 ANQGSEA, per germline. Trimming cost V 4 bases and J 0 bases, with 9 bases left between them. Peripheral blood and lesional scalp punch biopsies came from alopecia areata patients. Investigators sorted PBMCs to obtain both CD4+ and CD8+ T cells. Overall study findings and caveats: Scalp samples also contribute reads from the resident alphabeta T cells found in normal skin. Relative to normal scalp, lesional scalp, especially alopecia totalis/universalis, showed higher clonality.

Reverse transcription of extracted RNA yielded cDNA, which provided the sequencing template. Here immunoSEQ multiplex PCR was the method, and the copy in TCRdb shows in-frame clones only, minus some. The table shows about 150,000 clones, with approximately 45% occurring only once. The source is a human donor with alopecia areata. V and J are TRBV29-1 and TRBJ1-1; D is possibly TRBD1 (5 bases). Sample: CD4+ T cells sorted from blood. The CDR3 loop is CSVGGVMNTEAFF. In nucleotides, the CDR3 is TGCAGCGTTGGAGGGGTCATGAACACTGAAGCTTTCTTT.